The 32 T cell receptor beta chains reported below all come from one sample, sequenced in a study of shared clonotypes between healthy human individuals. TCRdb keeps only in-frame clones here, not all; method: immunoSEQ multiplex PCR. Among roughly 1.5 million clones, 95% to 99% were seen once, and the ten largest hold about 0.45%. The sequenced sample consisted of naive CD4+ T cells sorted from blood. The subset: CD45RA+ positively selected. These receptors came from a man aged 25-45 years in good health.

The V and J genes are TRBV18 and TRBJ1-3; D is undetermined. Germline values: CDR1 KGHSH, CDR2 LQKENI. The CDR3 is 17 amino acids. V was cut by 2 bases and J by 0 bases, with 14 bases left in between. Written as DNA, the CDR3 is TGTGCCAGCTCACCATTTGCGGCGCCGAGCTCTGGAAACACCATATATTTT. It is translated as CASSPFAAPSSGNTIYF. Full variable domain (missing parts from reference TRBV18 and TRBJ1-3): NAGVMQNPRHLVRRRGQEARLRCSPMKGHSHVYWYRQLPEEGLKFMVYLQKENIIDESGMPKERFSAEFPKEGPSILRIQQVVRGDSAAYFCASSPFAAPSSGNTIYFGEGSWLTVV.

This sequence joins TRBV15 and TRBJ2-7; possible D gene TRBD2, 6 bases. Trimming removed 0 bases from V and 7 bases from J, with 10 bases in between. From germline, CDR1 is LNHNV and CDR2 YYDKDF (reference sequence). The CDR3 has 13 residues. The CDR3 DNA follows: TGTGCCACCAGCAGAGATCCAGCGGGTGAGCAGTACTTC. Its protein product is CATSRDPAGEQYF.

In the case of this clone: Other nucleotide sequences from this sample produce the same CDR3. This sequence joins TRBV11-2 and TRBJ2-7; D uncertain. The V and J ends lost 5 bases and 4 bases respectively, with 9 bases between them. The germline V gene has CDR1 SGHAT and CDR2 FQNNGV. This CDR3 contains 12 residues. DNA for the CDR3: TGTGCCAGCAGCCTAGGAGCATACGAGCAGTACTTC. Amino acids: CASSLGAYEQYF. The whole variable domain, remainder taken from reference TRBV11-2 and TRBJ2-7, is EAGVAQSPRYKIIEKRQSVAFWCNPISGHATLYWYQQILGQGPKLLIQFQNNGVVDDSQLPKDRFSAERLKGVDSTLKIQPAKLEDSAVYLCASSLGAYEQYFGPGTRLTVT.

This rearrangement joins TRBV14 to TRBJ2-2; D gene unclear. Trimming pared 0 bases from V and 5 bases from J, leaving 10 bases between. Germline V CDR1 and CDR2: SGHDN, FVKESK. The CDR3 is 15 residues long. CDR3 sequence: CASSQDRRVTGELFF. The CDR3 DNA reads TGTGCCAGCAGCCAAGATCGAAGGGTTACCGGGGAGCTGTTTTTT. The whole variable domain, remainder taken from reference TRBV14 and TRBJ2-2, is EAGVTQFPSHSVIEKGQTVTLRCDPISGHDNLYWYRRVMGKEIKFLLHFVKESKQDESGMPNNRFLAERTGGTYSTLKVQPAELEDSGVYFCASSQDRRVTGELFFGEGSRLTVL.

A remark on this clone: Other DNA variants within this sample encode the same CDR3. The chain joins TRBV5-1 to TRBJ2-3, with D unresolved. Germline-derived CDR1 and CDR2 are SGHRS and YFSETQ. CDR3 size: 13 residues. The V gene lost 0 bases and the J gene lost 4 bases, with 6 bases spanning the gap. CDR3 sequence: CASSLAGSDTQYF. The CDR3 nucleotides read TGCGCCAGCAGCTTGGCCGGATCAGATACGCAGTATTTT.

For this clone: Distinct nucleotide sequences in the sample also encode this CDR3. The chain uses TRBV9 and TRBJ2-2; D remains ambiguous. The CDR3 is made up of 14 amino acids. The germline V gene has CDR1 SGDLS and CDR2 YYNGEE. V was shortened by 2 bases and J by 0 bases, with 5 bases between the two germline ends. The CDR3 spells CASSVAANTGELFF. The CDR3, as DNA: TGTGCCAGCAGCGTGGCAGCGAACACCGGGGAGCTGTTTTTT.

The genes are TRBV5-8 and TRBJ2-7; 7 nucleotides match TRBD2. The J segment lost 6 bases and the V segment lost 4 bases, leaving 4 bases of the junction unmatched. The CDR3 is 12 residues long. Germline V gene data show CDR1 as SGHTS and CDR2 as YDEGEE. The CDR3 region has the DNA TGTGCCAGCAGCCTAGGGACTACCGAGCAGTACTTC. Its protein product is CASSLGTTEQYF.

This clone is a singleton in its sample. The chain has TRBV10-3 and TRBJ1-4; maybe TRBD1 (5 bases). V lost 3 bases, J lost 5 bases, and 10 bases lay in between. Germline V gene sequence: CDR1 ENHRY, CDR2 SYGVKD. The CDR3 totals 14 residues. The CDR3 DNA sequence: TGTGCCATCAGTGAAAAGGGGTCGAATGAAAAACTGTTTTTT. As protein: CAISEKGSNEKLFF.

J is TRBJ2-3 and V is TRBV5-4; 8 bases fit TRBD2. There are 16 residues in the CDR3. CDR1 and CDR2 (germline): SGHNT, YYREEE (reference sequence). The V segment lost 0 bases and the J segment 7 bases; nucleotides outside the gene matches: 10. As DNA, the CDR3 is TGTGCCAGCAGCTTGGGAAGGACTAGCTCATGGTATACGCAGTATTTT. This sequence encodes CASSLGRTSSWYTQYF.

This clone was seen a few times. The V and J genes are TRBV27 and TRBJ1-2; 7 nucleotides line up with TRBD1. The CDR3 is 15 residues long. In germline, CDR1 is MNHEY, CDR2 SMNVEV (reference sequence). J lost 3 bases, V lost 5 bases, and 9 bases had no gene match. The CDR3 bases are TGTGCCAGCAGTGATGCGCCAGGGGGTTACTATGGCTACACCTTC. Protein sequence: CASSDAPGGYYGYTF.

The chain has TRBV5-1 and TRBJ2-7; the D call may be TRBD1 or TRBD2 (5 bases each). The CDR3 runs 14 residues. The germline gives CDR1 SGHRS, CDR2 YFSETQ. With 0 bases removed from V and 6 bases from J, the gap between germline ends came to 13 bases. CDR3 nucleotides: TGCGCCAGCAGCTTGGGAGTGGGGGTGATCGAGCAGTACTTC. Protein product: CASSLGVGVIEQYF.

The chain carries TRBV9 and TRBJ2-7, with 10 bases matching TRBD2. Trimming at V came to 7 bases and at J to 1 base, leaving 2 bases not matched to a gene. This CDR3 has 13 residues. Germline V gene lookup returns CDR1 SGDLS and CDR2 YYNGEE. Here the CDR3 reads CASGAGGSYEQYF. CDR3 in DNA: TGTGCCAGCGGAGCGGGAGGGTCCTACGAGCAGTACTTC.

This rearrangement joins TRBV11-2 to TRBJ2-5; 8 nucleotides agree with TRBD1. V dropped 4 bases and J dropped 5; count of bases not matched to a gene: 9. The germline CDR1 and CDR2 sequences are SGHAT and FQNNGV. The CDR3 runs 15 residues. CDR3 region: CASSSRGRGRETQYF. The CDR3 DNA is TGTGCCAGCAGCTCTAGGGGCAGGGGGCGGGAGACCCAGTACTTC.

The rearrangement links TRBV7-6 to TRBJ2-3, with 11 bases fitting TRBD2. V lost 5 bases to trimming and J lost 1 base; unmatched junction nucleotides: 2. Germline CDR1 and CDR2: SGHVS and FNYEAQ. The CDR3 is made up of 15 amino acids. CDR3 in amino acids: CASSQGLAGTDTQYF. In DNA form, the CDR3 reads TGTGCCAGCAGCCAGGGACTAGCGGGCACAGATACGCAGTATTTT.

V gene TRBV5-1 combines with J gene TRBJ2-5; the match to TRBD2 covers 12 bases. The CDR3 covers 14 residues. The V gene end was trimmed by 4 bases and the J gene end by 5 bases; junction bases not matched to a gene: 3. From germline, CDR1 is SGHRS and CDR2 YFSETQ. CDR3 residues: CASSRLAGDETQYF. In nucleotides, the CDR3 is TGCGCCAGCAGCAGACTAGCGGGAGACGAGACCCAGTACTTC.

This clone was recorded once. This sequence joins TRBV28 and TRBJ2-7; D is unresolved. This CDR3 has 13 residues. Per the germline V gene, CDR1 is MDHEN and CDR2 is SYDVKM. V dropped 4 bases and J dropped 6 bases, with 13 bases sitting between them. The CDR3 coding sequence is TGTGCCAGCAGTTCCTACTCTAGGCGCGAGCAGTACTTC. Protein sequence: CASSSYSRREQYF.

V and J are TRBV4-1 and TRBJ1-2; D is unresolved. In germline, CDR1 is MGHRA, CDR2 YSYEKL. The ends were cut back, 0 bases at V and 4 bases at J, with 6 bases in the middle. The CDR3 sequence is 13 residues long. CDR3: CASSQERAYGYTF. The CDR3, as DNA: TGCGCCAGCAGCCAAGAAAGGGCCTATGGCTACACCTTC.

This chain uses TRBV18 with TRBJ1-5; D remains unclear. CDR1 is KGHSH, CDR2 LQKENI, per germline. V dropped 3 bases and J dropped 5 bases, with 11 bases sitting between them. The CDR3 runs 14 residues. The CDR3 is CASSPVPGYQPQHF. CDR3 in DNA: TGTGCCAGCTCACCCGTTCCCGGTTATCAGCCCCAGCATTTT.

This clone appeared a single time. The chain uses TRBV6-4 and TRBJ2-1; 10 nucleotides match TRBD2. Germline V gene data show CDR1 as MRHNA and CDR2 as SNTAGT. The CDR3 runs to 15 residues. Trimming cost V 4 bases and J 7 bases; bases outside gene matches: 7. The CDR3 is CASSATSGPINEQFF. The CDR3 DNA reads TGTGCCAGCAGTGCGACTAGCGGGCCGATTAATGAGCAGTTCTTC.

This clone has only one observation. V is TRBV10-3 and J is TRBJ2-1; 9 bases fit TRBD2. V lost 4 bases, J lost 7 bases, and 5 bases stayed unmatched. This CDR3 contains 14 residues. Germline V CDR1 and CDR2: ENHRY, SYGVKD. The CDR3 spells CAISALAGNNEQFF. The CDR3 bases are TGTGCCATCAGTGCCCTAGCGGGGAATAATGAGCAGTTCTTC.

The rearrangement links TRBV6-1 to TRBJ2-7, with 11 bases identical to TRBD1. The junction had 9 bases not matched to a gene; V was cut back by 7 bases and J by 7 bases. This CDR3 is built from 14 residues. Germline CDR1 MNHNS, CDR2 SASEGT. The CDR3 DNA reads as TGTGCCAGCAACTCAGGACAGGGGGCGGGAGAGCAGTACTTC. As protein: CASNSGQGAGEQYF.

To note about this clone: Different DNA sequences within this sample yield the same CDR3. This chain connects TRBV15 to TRBJ2-7; D uncertain. CDR1 and CDR2 from the germline V gene are LNHNV and YYDKDF (reference sequence). The V end lost 0 bases, the J end lost 6 bases, and 6 bases lay between the germline ends. The CDR3 spans 12 residues. The CDR3 sequence: CATSRDRLEQYF. CDR3 sequence (DNA): TGTGCCACCAGCAGAGATAGGCTCGAGCAGTACTTC.

The CDR3 DNA is TGCGCCAGCAACCGGGACTCGTACCAAGAGACCCAGTACTTC. Its protein product is CASNRDSYQETQYF. The chain recombines TRBV5-1 with TRBJ2-5, with D maybe TRBD2 (6 bases). The ends were cut back, 6 bases at V and 0 bases at J, with 12 bases in the middle. CDR1 is SGHRS and CDR2 is YFSETQ in the germline V gene. This CDR3 contains 14 residues. Combining the CDR3 with reference TRBV5-1 and TRBJ2-5 gives the whole variable domain KAGVTQTPRYLIKTRGQQVTLSCSPISGHRSVSWYQQTPGQGLQFLFEYFSETQRNKGNFPGRFSGRQFSNSRSEMNVSTLELGDSALYLCASNRDSYQETQYFGPGTRLLVL.

V is TRBV5-1 and J is TRBJ1-6, with D unresolved. The CDR3 sequence is 15 residues long. V was shortened by 4 bases and J by 6 bases, with 14 bases between the two germline ends. Germline values: CDR1 SGHRS, CDR2 YFSETQ. CDR3 loop: CASSLTEQPNSPLHF. DNA for the CDR3: TGCGCCAGCAGCCTAACAGAGCAACCTAATTCACCCCTCCACTTT. The variable domain in full, with the rest retrieved from reference TRBV5-1 and TRBJ1-6, is KAGVTQTPRYLIKTRGQQVTLSCSPISGHRSVSWYQQTPGQGLQFLFEYFSETQRNKGNFPGRFSGRQFSNSRSEMNVSTLELGDSALYLCASSLTEQPNSPLHFGNGTRLTVT.

V gene TRBV5-1 combines with J gene TRBJ2-1; TRBD1 matches at 11 bases. Trimming took 0 bases from V and 5 from J; bases not matched to a gene: 7. The CDR3 sequence is 17 residues long. The germline gives CDR1 SGHRS, CDR2 YFSETQ. In DNA, the CDR3 is TGCGCCAGCAGCTTGGCCCCGGGACAGGGGGGACACAATGAGCAGTTCTTC. Protein: CASSLAPGQGGHNEQFF.

Comment on this clone: The same CDR3 is also encoded by other DNA sequences in this sample. This chain joins TRBV5-5 and TRBJ2-3; no clear D. The CDR3 consists of 14 residues. Between the trimmed V and J ends, which lost 0 bases and 0 bases, there was a span of 5 bases. The germline CDR1 and CDR2 sequences are SGHKS and YYEKEE (reference sequence). In DNA, the CDR3 is TGTGCCAGCAGCTTGGGTAGAAGCACAGATACGCAGTATTTT. This sequence encodes CASSLGRSTDTQYF.

CDR3 residues: CASSFRDRVNYGYTF. The CDR3 DNA is TGTGCCAGCAGTTTCCGGGACAGGGTAAACTATGGCTACACCTTC. This chain connects TRBV28 to TRBJ1-2; TRBD1 matches at 9 bases. The CDR3 sequence is 15 residues long. Germline V gene lookup returns CDR1 MDHEN and CDR2 SYDVKM. V lost 3 bases and J lost 2; bases outside the gene matches: 4.

The chain employs TRBV13 and TRBJ2-2; 13 nucleotides line up with TRBD2. This CDR3 contains 17 residues. Germline-derived CDR1 and CDR2 are PRHDT and FYEKMQ (reference sequence). J gave up 4 bases and V 5 bases, and 7 bases lay outside the gene matches. DNA for the CDR3: TGTGCCAGCAGCAAGGGGACTAGCGGGGTCGGCACCGGGGAGCTGTTTTTT. This sequence encodes CASSKGTSGVGTGELFF.

The chain uses TRBV7-9 and TRBJ2-6, with D perhaps TRBD2 (6 bases). The V end was cut by 2 bases, the J end by 12 bases, with 17 bases between. From germline, CDR1 is SEHNR and CDR2 FQNEAQ (reference sequence). The CDR3 is made up of 15 amino acids. The CDR3 bases are TGTGCCAGCAGCTTACGAGAGCTAAAGGGAGGCGTCCTGACTTTC. Amino acid sequence: CASSLRELKGGVLTF.

V gene TRBV15 combines with J gene TRBJ1-5; D is unclear. This CDR3 has 13 residues. Trimming stripped 1 base from V and 9 bases from J, with 10 bases between. Germline-derived CDR1 and CDR2 are LNHNV and YYDKDF (reference sequence). CDR3 coding DNA: TGTGCCACCAGCAGAGTAGTACTGGGGCCCCAGCATTTT. It codes for CATSRVVLGPQHF.

The DNA for the CDR3 is TGTGCCAGCTCACAAATCGGACAGGGGAACTCTGGAAACACCATATATTTT. It codes for CASSQIGQGNSGNTIYF. J is TRBJ1-3 and V is TRBV18; 9 bases are a match to TRBD1. J was trimmed by 0 bases and V by 4 bases; bases with no gene match: 7. Germline V gives CDR1 KGHSH, CDR2 LQKENI. The CDR3 spans 17 residues.

The rearrangement links TRBV1 to TRBJ1-3; TRBD1 is the table's D call and was not checked against the DNA. TRBV1 is labeled a pseudogene. The CDR3 runs 17 residues. This chain's CDR3 is CTSSHRTGTGAGNTIYF. The CDR3 DNA reads as TGCACCAGCAGCCACCGGACCGGGACAGGGGCTGGAAACACCATATATTTT.